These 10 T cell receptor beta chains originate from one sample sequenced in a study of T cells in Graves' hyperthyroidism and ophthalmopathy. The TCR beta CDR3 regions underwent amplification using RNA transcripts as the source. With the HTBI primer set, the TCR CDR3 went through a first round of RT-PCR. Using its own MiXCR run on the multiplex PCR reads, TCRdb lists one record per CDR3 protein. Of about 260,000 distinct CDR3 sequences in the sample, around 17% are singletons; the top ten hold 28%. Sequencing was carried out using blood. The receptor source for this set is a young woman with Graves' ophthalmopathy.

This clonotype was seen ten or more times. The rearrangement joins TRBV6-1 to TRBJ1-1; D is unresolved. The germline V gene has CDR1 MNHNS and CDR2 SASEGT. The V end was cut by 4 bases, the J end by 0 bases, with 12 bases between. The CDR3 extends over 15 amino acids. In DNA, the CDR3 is TGTGCCAGCAGTGCTCGAGTAGGTATGAACACTGAAGCTTTCTTT. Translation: CASSARVGMNTEAFF.

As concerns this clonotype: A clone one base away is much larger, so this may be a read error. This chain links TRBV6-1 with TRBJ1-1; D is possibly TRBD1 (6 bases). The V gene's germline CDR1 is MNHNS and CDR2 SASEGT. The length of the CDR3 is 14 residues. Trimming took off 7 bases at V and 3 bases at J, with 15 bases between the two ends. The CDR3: CASNYGRGDTEAFF. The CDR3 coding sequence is TGTGCCAGCAACTACGGCAGGGGAGACACTGAAGCTTTCTTT.

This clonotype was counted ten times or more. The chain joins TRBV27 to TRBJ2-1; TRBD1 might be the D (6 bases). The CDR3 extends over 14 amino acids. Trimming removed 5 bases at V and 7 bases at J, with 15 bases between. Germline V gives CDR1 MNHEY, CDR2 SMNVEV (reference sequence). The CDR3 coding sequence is TGTGCCAGCAGTCTTGGAATGACAGGTAATGAGCAGTTCTTC. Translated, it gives CASSLGMTGNEQFF.

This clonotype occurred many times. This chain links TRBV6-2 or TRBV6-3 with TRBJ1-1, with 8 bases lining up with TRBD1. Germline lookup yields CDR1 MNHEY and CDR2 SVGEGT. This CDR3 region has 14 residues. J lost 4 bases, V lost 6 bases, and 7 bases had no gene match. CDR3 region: CASRAGGTGTEAFF. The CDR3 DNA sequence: TGTGCCAGCAGGGCAGGGGGCACGGGCACTGAAGCTTTCTTT.

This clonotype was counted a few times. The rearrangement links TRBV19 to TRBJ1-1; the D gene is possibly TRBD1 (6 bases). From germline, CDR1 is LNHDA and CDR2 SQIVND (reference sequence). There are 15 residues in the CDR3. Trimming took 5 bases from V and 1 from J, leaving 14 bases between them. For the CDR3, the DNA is TGTGCCAGTAGTTACCATGGACAGCCGAACACTGAAGCTTTCTTT. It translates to CASSYHGQPNTEAFF.

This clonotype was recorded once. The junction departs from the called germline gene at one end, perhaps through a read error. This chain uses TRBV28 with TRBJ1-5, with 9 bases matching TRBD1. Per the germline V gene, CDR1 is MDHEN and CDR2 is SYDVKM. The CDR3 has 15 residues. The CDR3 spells CPSRGGQGPNQPQHF. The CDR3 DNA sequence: TGTCCCAGCAGAGGCGGACAGGGGCCCAATCAGCCCCAGCATTTT.

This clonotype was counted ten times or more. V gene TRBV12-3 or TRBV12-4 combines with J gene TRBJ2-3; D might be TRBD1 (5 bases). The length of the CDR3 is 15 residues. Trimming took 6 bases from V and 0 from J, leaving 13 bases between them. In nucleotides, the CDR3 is TGTGCCAGCAGACCCTGGACATTTAGCACAGATACGCAGTATTTT. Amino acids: CASRPWTFSTDTQYF.

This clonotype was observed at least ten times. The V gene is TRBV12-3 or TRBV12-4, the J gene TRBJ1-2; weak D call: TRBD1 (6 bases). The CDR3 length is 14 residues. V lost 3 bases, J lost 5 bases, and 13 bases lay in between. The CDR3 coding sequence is TGTGCCAGCAGTTTGGGGGGGGCTGGTTATGGCTACACCTTC. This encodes CASSLGGAGYGYTF.

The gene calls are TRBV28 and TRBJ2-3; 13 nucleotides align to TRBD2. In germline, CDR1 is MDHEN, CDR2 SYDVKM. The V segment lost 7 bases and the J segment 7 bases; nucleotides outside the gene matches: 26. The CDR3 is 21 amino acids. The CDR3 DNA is TGTGCCAGCAACCCAACGGTGAGGACTAGCGGGGGAGAGCCTTCTCCGTATACGCAGTATTTT. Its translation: CASNPTVRTSGGEPSPYTQYF.

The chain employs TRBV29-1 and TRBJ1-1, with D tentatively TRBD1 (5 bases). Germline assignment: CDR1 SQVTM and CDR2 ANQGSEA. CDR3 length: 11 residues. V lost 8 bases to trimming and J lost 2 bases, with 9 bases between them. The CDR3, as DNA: TGCAGCACCGGACAAAACACTGAAGCTTTCTTT. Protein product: CSTGQNTEAFF.